The 12 T cell receptor beta chains below were found in one sample sequenced in a study of Ad26.COV2.S vaccination and SARS-CoV-2 variants. Only in-frame clones appear in the TCRdb table, and some are missing; sequencing was by immunoSEQ multiplex PCR. The sample comprises some 250,000 clones, approximately 88% of which are singletons, and around 10% rests with the top ten. Treatment specified: some 20 received Ad26.COV2.S at low or high dose, single or two shots; about 5 received placebo; per-sample allocation not given. The samples were gathered on day 63 after the first injection of vaccine or placebo. This sample comprised peripheral blood, obtained in a trial of Ad26.COV2.S vaccine versus placebo. The receptor source for this set is a person aged 18 to 65 who received the Ad26.COV2.S COVID-19 vaccine or a placebo.

The chain has TRBV20-1 and TRBJ1-2; D may be TRBD1 (5 bases). This CDR3 has 11 amino acids. Per the germline V gene, CDR1 is DFQATT and CDR2 is SNEGSKA (reference sequence). Trimming took off 3 bases at V and 3 bases at J, with 5 bases between the two ends. The CDR3 sequence is CSARGHYGYTF. Written as DNA, the CDR3 is TGCAGTGCTAGGGGGCACTATGGCTACACCTTC.

This rearrangement joins TRBV4-1 to TRBJ2-7; the match to TRBD1 covers 8 bases. This CDR3 has 13 amino acids. The J segment lost 7 bases and the V segment lost 0 bases, leaving 2 bases of the junction unmatched. Germline V gene data show CDR1 as MGHRA and CDR2 as YSYEKL. CDR3 sequence (DNA): TGCGCCAGCAGCCAAGACAGGGGGCTGGAGCAGTACTTC. Residues: CASSQDRGLEQYF.

The gene calls are TRBV12-3 or TRBV12-4 and TRBJ1-1, with D possibly matching TRBD1 (6 bases). The CDR3 has 12 residues. The ends were cut back, 4 bases at V and 4 bases at J, with 7 bases in the middle. The CDR3: CASSSGVTEAFF. CDR3 coding DNA: TGTGCCAGCAGTTCAGGGGTCACTGAAGCTTTCTTT.

V usage is TRBV5-5 and J usage is TRBJ2-5, with 7 bases matching TRBD2. The length of the CDR3 is 15 residues. Germline values: CDR1 SGHKS, CDR2 YYEKEE (reference sequence). The V gene end was trimmed by 3 bases and the J gene end by 1 base; junction bases not matched to a gene: 6. The CDR3 loop is CASSSLLAVQETQYF. Written as DNA, the CDR3 is TGTGCCAGCAGCTCCCTCCTAGCGGTCCAAGAGACCCAGTACTTC.

The genes are TRBV5-1 and TRBJ1-1; 9 positions agree with TRBD1. Germline CDR1 and CDR2: SGHRS and YFSETQ. The CDR3 contains 14 residues. The trim removed 0 bases at V and 6 bases at J, leaving 3 bases unmatched. Here the CDR3 reads CASSLGQGGPEAFF. The CDR3 coding sequence is TGCGCCAGCAGCTTGGGACAGGGGGGCCCTGAAGCTTTCTTT.

The rearrangement joins TRBV6-2 or TRBV6-3 to TRBJ1-5, with unresolved D. CDR3 length: 13 amino acids. With 0 bases removed from V and 4 bases from J, the gap between germline ends came to 4 bases. CDR1 MNHEY and CDR2 SVGEGT come from the germline V gene. The DNA for the CDR3 is TGTGCCAGCAGTTACTCCGAGAATCAGCCCCAGCATTTT. Amino acid sequence: CASSYSENQPQHF.

V gene TRBV27 combines with J gene TRBJ1-1; D perhaps matches TRBD1 (6 bases). The CDR3 has 15 residues. The V gene's germline CDR1 is MNHEY and CDR2 SMNVEV (reference sequence). V was pared by 6 bases and J by 0 bases, with 14 bases between. This CDR3 is CASRLNRVVNTEAFF. The CDR3 coding sequence is TGTGCCAGCAGGCTTAACAGGGTCGTGAACACTGAAGCTTTCTTT.

The J gene is TRBJ2-1, the V gene TRBV9; TRBD2 agrees at 11 bases. Trimming at V came to 3 bases and at J to 6 bases, leaving 5 bases not matched to a gene. The CDR3 sequence is 15 residues long. The germline CDR1 and CDR2 sequences are SGDLS and YYNGEE. CDR3 coding DNA: TGTGCCAGCAGCGCTAGCGGGGGGTATGTCAATGAGCAGTTCTTC. This translates into CASSASGGYVNEQFF.

The rearrangement links TRBV19 to TRBJ2-6; D uncertain. The CDR3 is made up of 13 amino acids. Germline CDR1 reads LNHDA; CDR2 reads SQIVND (reference sequence). V dropped 6 bases and J dropped 1 base, with 4 bases sitting between them. The CDR3, as DNA: TGTGCCAGTAGGGGTTCTGGGGCCAACGTCCTGACTTTC. Translating gives CASRGSGANVLTF. Using reference TRBV19 and TRBJ2-6 for the parts outside the CDR3, the full variable domain is DGGITQSPKYLFRKEGQNVTLSCEQNLNHDAMYWYRQDPGQGLRLIYYSQIVNDFQKGDIAEGYSVSREKKESFPLTVTSAQKNPTAFYLCASRGSGANVLTFGAGSRLTVL.

The J gene is TRBJ2-5, the V gene TRBV5-3; D possibly matches TRBD1 or TRBD2 (5 bases each). TRBV5-3 is annotated as an ORF whose role is uncertain. The CDR3 is 16 residues long. Trimming stripped 1 base from V and 0 bases from J, with 13 bases between. The CDR3 nucleotides read TGTGCCAGAAGCTTGTCAGGGACGATGTACCAAGAGACCCAGTACTTC. Translating it yields CARSLSGTMYQETQYF.

This rearrangement joins TRBV6-5 to TRBJ2-3, with 8 bases lining up with TRBD1. CDR3 size: 15 residues. CDR1 is MNHEY, CDR2 SVGAGI, per germline. V lost 6 bases to trimming and J lost 1 base; unmatched junction nucleotides: 6. The chain's CDR3 is CASSQTGAGTDTQYF. CDR3 DNA sequence: TGTGCCAGCAGCCAGACAGGGGCCGGCACAGATACGCAGTATTTT.

V usage is TRBV7-2 and J usage is TRBJ2-7, with D possibly called TRBD1 or TRBD2 (6 bases each). The CDR3 is 16 amino acids. The germline CDR1 and CDR2 sequences are SGHTA and FQGNSA. With 1 base removed from V and 0 bases from J, the gap between germline ends came to 13 bases. The CDR3 nucleotides read TGTGCCAGCAGCTTAGAGGGGGGCCCTAGCTCCTACGAGCAGTACTTC. It yields the protein CASSLEGGPSSYEQYF.